The 3 T cell receptor beta chains below all came from one sample that was sequenced in a study of blood T cells in healthy people across ages. It was with a sample-barcoded 5' primer and a J-beta primer mix that a second PCR of roughly 7 to 12 cycles was run. Using its own MiXCR run on the 5' RACE reads, TCRdb lists one record per CDR3 protein. The sample has around 970,000 distinct CDR3 sequences; roughly 51% are singletons. Sequenced: blood. These receptors all come from a woman aged 60-75 years in good health.

The sample holds many counts of this clonotype. This chain links TRBV7-2 with TRBJ2-5, with D unresolved. CDR3 length: 12 residues. V was shortened by 5 bases and J by 6 bases, with 10 bases between the two germline ends. CDR1 and CDR2 (germline): SGHTA, FQGNSA. The CDR3 loop is CASSQERKTQYF. CDR3 DNA sequence: TGTGCCAGCAGCCAGGAGAGAAAGACCCAGTACTTC. Full variable domain (outside the CDR3, taken from reference TRBV7-2 and TRBJ2-5): GAGVSQSPSNKVTEKGKDVELRCDPISGHTALYWYRQSLGQGLEFLIYFQGNSAPDKSGLPSDRFSAERTGGSVSTLTIQRTQQEDSAVYLCASSQERKTQYFGPGTRLLVL.

This clonotype turned up a few times. V and J are TRBV12-3 or TRBV12-4 and TRBJ2-3, with D unclear. Trimming removed 1 base at V and 0 bases at J, with 5 bases between. The CDR3 covers 14 residues. The CDR3 protein is CASSLVHSTDTQYF. CDR3 coding DNA: TGTGCCAGCAGTTTAGTCCACAGCACAGATACGCAGTATTTT.

V is TRBV19 and J is TRBJ2-6; no reliable D call. The length of the CDR3 is 13 residues. CDR1 LNHDA and CDR2 SQIVND come from the germline V gene (reference sequence). Trimming left V 6 bases short and J 3 bases short, with 6 bases between. The CDR3, as DNA: TGTGCCAGTAGGTGGGTTGGGGCCAACGTCCTGACTTTC. It codes for CASRWVGANVLTF. Full variable domain (missing parts from reference TRBV19 and TRBJ2-6): DGGITQSPKYLFRKEGQNVTLSCEQNLNHDAMYWYRQDPGQGLRLIYYSQIVNDFQKGDIAEGYSVSREKKESFPLTVTSAQKNPTAFYLCASRWVGANVLTFGAGSRLTVL.